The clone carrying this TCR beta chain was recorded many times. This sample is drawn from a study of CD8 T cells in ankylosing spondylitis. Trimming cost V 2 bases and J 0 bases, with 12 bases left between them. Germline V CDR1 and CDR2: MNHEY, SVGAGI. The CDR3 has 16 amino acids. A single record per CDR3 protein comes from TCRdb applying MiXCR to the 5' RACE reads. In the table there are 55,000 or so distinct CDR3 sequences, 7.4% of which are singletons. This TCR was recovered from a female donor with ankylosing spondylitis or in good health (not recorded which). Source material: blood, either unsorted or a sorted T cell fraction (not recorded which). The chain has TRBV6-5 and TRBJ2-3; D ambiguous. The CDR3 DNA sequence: TGTGCCAGCAGTTACCCGGTCACTGGGAGCACAGATACGCAGTATTTT. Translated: CASSYPVTGSTDTQYF.